Described below is a single T cell receptor beta chain sequence and its context. V was clipped by 4 bases and J by 0 bases, with 19 bases between them. The CDR3 consists of 18 residues. The germline V gene encodes CDR1 LNHDA and CDR2 SQIVND (reference sequence). TCRdb's table, derived via immunoSEQ multiplex PCR, lists solely in-frame clones and lacks some. The sample has 30,000 to 45,000 clones; roughly four fifths are singletons. The treatment was: preoperative locoregional IRX-2 cytokine immunotherapy. This phase Ib study tested locoregional IRX-2 cytokine immunotherapy given before surgery. The sample belongs to a study of preoperative IRX-2 immunotherapy in early breast cancer.

The receptor was isolated from a human donor with breast cancer. This material consisted of lymph node tissue, taken after IRX-2 immunotherapy. This chain joins TRBV19 and TRBJ2-1; TRBD2 is a possible D gene (7 bases). CDR3 nucleotides: TGTGCCAGTAGTAAGTGGGGGGGCAGGGCCAGCTCCTACAATGAGCAGTTCTTC. This codes for CASSKWGGRASSYNEQFF.